This TCR beta chain was sequenced in a study of vaccination effects on CD4 cells after COVID-19. On this clone: What it binds is unknown.

The authors isolated CD4+ T cells after around 10 days of culture. The CDR3 covers 15 residues. Germline loops: CDR1 SGHVS, CDR2 FQNEAQ. Trimming took off 4 bases at V and 3 bases at J, with 14 bases between the two ends. Assay: immunoSEQ multiplex PCR; the TCRdb copy retains only in-frame clones and omits some. There are roughly 68,000 clones in the sample; under 80% occur only once, and 20% to 25% lies in the top ten. The chain couples TRBV7-8 to TRBJ2-3; D gene ambiguous. Here the sequenced sample was CD4+ T cells from PBMCs cultured without peptide, taken before COVID-19 vaccination. This TCR was recovered from a human donor who had a prior SARS-CoV-2 infection. The CDR3 loop is CASSSDPDSTDTQYF. DNA of the CDR3: TGTGCCAGCAGCTCTGACCCCGACTCTACAGATACGCAGTATTTT. The complete variable domain, with remaining parts taken from reference TRBV7-8 and TRBJ2-3, reads GAGVSQSPRYKVAKRGQDVALRCDPISGHVSLFWYQQALGQGPEFLTYFQNEAQLDKSGLPSDRFFAERPEGSVSTLKIQRTQQEDSAVYLCASSSDPDSTDTQYFGPGTRLTVL.